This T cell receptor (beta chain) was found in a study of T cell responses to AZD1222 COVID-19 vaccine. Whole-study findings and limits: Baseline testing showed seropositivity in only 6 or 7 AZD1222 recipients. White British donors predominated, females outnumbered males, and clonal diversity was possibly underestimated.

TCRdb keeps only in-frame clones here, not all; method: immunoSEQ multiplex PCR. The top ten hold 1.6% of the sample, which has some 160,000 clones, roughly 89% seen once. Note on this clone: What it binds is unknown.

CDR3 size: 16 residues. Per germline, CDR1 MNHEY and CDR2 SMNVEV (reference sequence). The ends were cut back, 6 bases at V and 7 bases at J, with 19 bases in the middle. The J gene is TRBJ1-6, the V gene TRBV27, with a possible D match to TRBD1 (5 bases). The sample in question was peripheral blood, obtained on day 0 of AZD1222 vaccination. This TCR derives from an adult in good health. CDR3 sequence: CASSPLPGRRNSPLHF. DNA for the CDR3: TGTGCCAGCAGCCCCCTGCCGGGACGGAGAAATTCACCCCTCCACTTT.